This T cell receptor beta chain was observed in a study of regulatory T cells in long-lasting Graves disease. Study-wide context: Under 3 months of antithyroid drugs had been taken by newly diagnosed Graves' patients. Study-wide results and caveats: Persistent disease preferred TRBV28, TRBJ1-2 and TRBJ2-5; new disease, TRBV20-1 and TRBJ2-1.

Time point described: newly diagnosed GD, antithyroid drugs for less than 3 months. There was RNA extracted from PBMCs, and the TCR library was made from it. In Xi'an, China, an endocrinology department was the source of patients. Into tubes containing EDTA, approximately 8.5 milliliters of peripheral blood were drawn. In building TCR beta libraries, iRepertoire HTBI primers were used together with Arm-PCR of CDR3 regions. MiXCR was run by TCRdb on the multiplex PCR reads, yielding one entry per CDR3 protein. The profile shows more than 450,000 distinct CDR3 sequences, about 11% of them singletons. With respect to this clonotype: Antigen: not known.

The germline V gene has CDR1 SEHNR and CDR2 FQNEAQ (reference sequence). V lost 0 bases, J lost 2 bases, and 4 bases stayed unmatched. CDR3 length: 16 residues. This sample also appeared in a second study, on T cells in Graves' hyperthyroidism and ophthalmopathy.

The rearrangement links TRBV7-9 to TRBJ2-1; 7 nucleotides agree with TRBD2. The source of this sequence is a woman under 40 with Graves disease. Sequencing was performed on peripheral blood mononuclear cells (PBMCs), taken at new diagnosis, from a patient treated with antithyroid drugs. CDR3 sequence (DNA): TGTGCCAGCAGCTTAGCGGACGGGAGGACCTACAATGAGCAGTTCTTC. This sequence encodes CASSLADGRTYNEQFF.